This entry features one T cell receptor beta chain sequence. Donors were grouped by their self-reported clinical history. Two negative PCRs, clearance, or symptom resolution were required of recovered Cohort 3 donors. The source of the sample is a study of blood T cell repertoires in COVID-19. TCRdb keeps only in-frame clones here, not all; method: immunoSEQ multiplex PCR. The repertoire holds around 430,000 clones, approximately 87% seen once, with 10% in the top ten. V lost 3 bases and J lost 7, with 16 bases in between. Germline loops: CDR1 LGHDT, CDR2 YNNKEL (reference sequence). CDR3 size: 15 residues.

This TCR was sampled from a woman between 50 and 59 years old who had recovered from COVID-19. Material: PBMCs or T cells enriched from blood (not recorded which). This chain uses TRBV3-1 (or the pseudogene TRBV3-2) with TRBJ2-1; tentatively, D is TRBD2 (7 bases). CDR3 nucleotide sequence: TGTGCCAGCAGCCAGGACAGCGGGGTCCGGAATGAGCAGTTCTTC. Translating gives CASSQDSGVRNEQFF.